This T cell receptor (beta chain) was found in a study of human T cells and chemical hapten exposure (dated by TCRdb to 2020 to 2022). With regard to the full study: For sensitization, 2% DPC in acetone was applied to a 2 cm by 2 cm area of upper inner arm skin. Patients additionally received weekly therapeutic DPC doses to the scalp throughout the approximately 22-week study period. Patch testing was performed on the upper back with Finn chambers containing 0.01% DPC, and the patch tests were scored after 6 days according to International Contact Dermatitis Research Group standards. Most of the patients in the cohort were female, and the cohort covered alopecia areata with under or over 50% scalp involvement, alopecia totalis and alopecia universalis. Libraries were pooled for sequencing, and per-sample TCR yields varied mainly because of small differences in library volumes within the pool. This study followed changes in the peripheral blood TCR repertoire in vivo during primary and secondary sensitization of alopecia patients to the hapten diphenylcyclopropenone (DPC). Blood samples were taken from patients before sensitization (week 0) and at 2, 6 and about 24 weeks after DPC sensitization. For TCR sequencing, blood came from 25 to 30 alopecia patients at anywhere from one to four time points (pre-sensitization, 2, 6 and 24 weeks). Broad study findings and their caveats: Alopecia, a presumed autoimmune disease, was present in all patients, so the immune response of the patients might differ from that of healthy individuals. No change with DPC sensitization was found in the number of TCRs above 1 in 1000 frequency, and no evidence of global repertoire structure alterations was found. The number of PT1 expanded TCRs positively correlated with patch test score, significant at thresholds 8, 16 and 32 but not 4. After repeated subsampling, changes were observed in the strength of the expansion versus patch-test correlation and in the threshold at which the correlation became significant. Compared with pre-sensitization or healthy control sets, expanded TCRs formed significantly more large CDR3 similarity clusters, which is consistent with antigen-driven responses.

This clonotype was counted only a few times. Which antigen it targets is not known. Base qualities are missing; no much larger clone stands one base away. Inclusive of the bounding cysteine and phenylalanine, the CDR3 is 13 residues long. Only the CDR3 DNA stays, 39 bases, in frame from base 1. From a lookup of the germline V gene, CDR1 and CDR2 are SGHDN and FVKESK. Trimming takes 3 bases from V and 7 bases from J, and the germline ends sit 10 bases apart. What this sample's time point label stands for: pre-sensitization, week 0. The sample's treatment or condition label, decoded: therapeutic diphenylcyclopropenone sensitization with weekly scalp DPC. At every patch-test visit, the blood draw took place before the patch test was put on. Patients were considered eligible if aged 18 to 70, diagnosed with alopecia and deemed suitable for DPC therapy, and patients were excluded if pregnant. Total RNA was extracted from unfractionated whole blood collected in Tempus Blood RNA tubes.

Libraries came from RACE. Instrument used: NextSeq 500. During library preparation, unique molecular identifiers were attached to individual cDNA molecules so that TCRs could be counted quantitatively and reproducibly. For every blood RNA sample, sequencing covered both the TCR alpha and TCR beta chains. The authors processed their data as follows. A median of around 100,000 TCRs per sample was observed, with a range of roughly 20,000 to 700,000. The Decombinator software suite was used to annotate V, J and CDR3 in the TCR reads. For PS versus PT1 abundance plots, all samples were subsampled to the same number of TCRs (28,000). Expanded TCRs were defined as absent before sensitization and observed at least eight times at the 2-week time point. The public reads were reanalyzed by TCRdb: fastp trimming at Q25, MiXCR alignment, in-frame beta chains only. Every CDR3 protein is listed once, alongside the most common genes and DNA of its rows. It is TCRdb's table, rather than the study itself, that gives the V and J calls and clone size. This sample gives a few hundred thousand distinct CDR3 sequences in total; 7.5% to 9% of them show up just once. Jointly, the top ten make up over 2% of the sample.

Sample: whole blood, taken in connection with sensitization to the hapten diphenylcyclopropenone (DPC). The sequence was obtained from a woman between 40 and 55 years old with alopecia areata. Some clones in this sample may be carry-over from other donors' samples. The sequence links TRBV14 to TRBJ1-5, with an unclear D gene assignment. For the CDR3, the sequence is CASSQGGLQPQHF. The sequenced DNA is TGTGCCAGCAGCCAGGGAGGGTTACAGCCCCAGCATTTT.